The 5 T cell receptor beta chains presented below share a single source sample, sequenced in a study of CXCR3-negative and CXCR3-positive naive CD8 T cells. General study points: TRB CDR3 hydrophobicity was greater in CXCR3-positive naive cells than in CXCR3-negative naive cells.

Antigens for these TCRs are unknown. 5' RACE that incorporated UMI labels was used to prepare the TRB cDNA libraries. Following a re-call of the 5' RACE reads, TCRdb has one entry per CDR3 protein and lacks DNA. The sample has about 6,700 distinct CDR3 sequences, and its top ten clones hold around 1.3%. Sequencing was carried out using naive CXCR3+ CD8+ T cells from blood. As to subset: CD45RO-CCR7+CD27+CD95- naive CD8+ T cells expressing CXCR3 (TNR3+). The receptor set was obtained from a human donor in good health. Some clones in this sample may be carry-over from other donors' samples.

Judged by frequency, this clonotype is medium-sized (0.01 to 0.1%). The chain carries TRBV27 and TRBJ2-7; TCRdb picks TRBD1, but there is no DNA to check that call. CDR3 size: 14 residues. Germline V gene data show CDR1 as MNHEY and CDR2 as SMNVEV (reference sequence). The CDR3 here is CASSSRTGSDEQYF.

The genes are TRBV2 and TRBJ2-3; as DNA is missing, the TRBD1 call by TCRdb cannot be tested. The CDR3 is made up of 17 amino acids. The V gene's germline CDR1 is SNHLY and CDR2 FYNNEI. The CDR3 loop is CASSSPRGQGNADTQYF.

This clonotype registers medium-sized (0.01 to 0.1%) by frequency. The chain is built from TRBV29-1 and TRBJ2-1; the D call from TCRdb, TRBD2, cannot be confirmed without DNA. Germline V gene data show CDR1 as SQVTM and CDR2 as ANQGSEA. The CDR3 length is 15 residues. The CDR3 loop reads CSVESPSGRYNEQFF.

This clonotype is medium-sized (0.01 to 0.1%) by frequency. The V call is TRBV7-9, the J call TRBJ2-5; the D call of TRBD2 rests on TCRdb alone, since no DNA is present to check it. Germline V gene data show CDR1 as SEHNR and CDR2 as FQNEAQ (reference sequence). The CDR3 extends over 15 amino acids. The CDR3 protein is CASSPRLAEQETQYF.

This clonotype registers medium-sized by frequency. This chain links TRBV28 with TRBJ2-7. Germline loops: CDR1 MDHEN, CDR2 SYDVKM. CDR3 length: 14 residues. The CDR3 region is CASNDGASSYEQYF.